This TCR beta chain was observed in a study of cytomegalovirus exposure and HLA in healthy donors (dated by TCRdb to about 2017). For context, the study as a whole: An earlier analysis of fewer than 750 of the donors reported 250 to 350 Gb of sequence data and roughly 120 million unique TCR beta sequences obtained from around 190 million T cells. Both class I and class II loci were covered by HLA typing, at four-digit resolution. To predict cytomegalovirus infection status, the study brought together high-throughput TCR immunosequencing, statistical association of individual TCRs with disease status, and machine learning. On average, 235,054 unique TCR beta nucleotide sequences were sequenced per donor among 350 to 400 genotyped donors of the cohort, with approximately 18% of those sequences being non-productive. Rather than drawing on any new phenotypic data, the later analysis identified candidate immune exposures from TCR beta sequences and the way those sequences occurred across donors. Approximately 330 gigabases of sequencing data and around 85 million unique TCR sequences made up an early release that covered nearly 650 HLA-typed donors. Besides the first cohort of some 670 subjects, a separate validation cohort made up of roughly 120 different subjects was used. Several DR-DQ haplotypes were treated as single units for association and clustering because of strong linkage in the cohort. Donor age, sex, ethnicity and CMV serostatus were compiled together with the repertoire data. An earlier analysis of 587 of the donors used high-throughput TCR beta sequencing to judge whether each TCR beta V gene segment behaved as functional or pseudogenic. The number of typed donors differed by locus: about 629-630 for A, B, C, DRB1 and DQB1; 500 to 550 for DQA1; approximately 600 for DPA1; and around 470 for DPB1. Every discovery cohort repertoire had been produced on one sequencing platform. The study aimed to test whether signatures of past pathogen exposure could be identified by cataloging public T cell receptors. A later genetic analysis used genome-wide SNP genotypes for about 55% of the 666 donors, treating that subset as a discovery cohort. Using immunosequencing, the study profiled T cell repertoires from 550 to 750 subjects and related those repertoires to cytomegalovirus serostatus. A later analysis re-analyzed previously published TCR beta repertoires from about 600 donors and added high-resolution HLA genotyping to study TCR occurrence patterns. Of the 350 to 400 genotyped donors, 65% to 90% fell in the genetic ancestry cluster associated with self-reported Caucasian donors. General study outcomes and caveats: A later analysis associated about 17,000 TCR beta sequences with specific HLA alleles at a false discovery rate of 0.05. About 17 rarely observed V segments, including chromosome 9 orphons, were excluded from the earlier analysis of several hundred of the donors because counts were too low. Strong co-occurrence of HLA alleles, especially DR and DQ, made assigning TCR associations to individual alleles difficult. Because the 87-base-pair reads could not distinguish some IMGT-functional V segments, including TRBV6-2 and TRBV6-3, those segments were excluded. A cluster of highly shared sequence variants was judged likely to be a technical artifact of the sequencing pipeline. Three of the identified cytomegalovirus-associated TCR beta chains were confirmed in vitro to be specific for cytomegalovirus antigens. Across donors, most TCR sequences were observed very rarely, whereas some public TCRs were present in many individuals. It was suggested by the authors that the approach could potentially be generalized to other disease states and immunological phenotypes. V-gene and J-gene trimming of TCR beta chains was associated with a missense DCLRE1C variant in a later genetic analysis, and the association was replicated in an independent cohort. Compared with equally common non-associated chains, HLA-associated TCR beta chains in a later analysis were more clonally expanded and had lower generation probabilities. A further reported finding was that TCR beta sequences accurately predicted the HLA-A and HLA-B alleles for most subjects in the first cohort. In this cohort, only TCR beta chains were sequenced, and detectable features were limited by the absence of alpha or paired-chain data. In an earlier analysis of about 550 of the donors, most TCR beta V segments were observed in productive rearrangements about 87% or about 30% of the time, broadly matching IMGT annotations. In both the original and validation cohorts, the classifier was reported to diagnose cytomegalovirus status with high specificity and sensitivity. Correlated functional status among segregating V segments might be attributable to linkage disequilibrium, but an unknown experimental factor could not be ruled out. According to a later analysis, most CMV-associated TCR beta chains appeared to be HLA-restricted, and the HLA associations seemed to be driven largely by CMV exposure. CMV serostatus was the only immune exposure information available for the cohort. Sequencing depth was assumed to be roughly uniform across donors in the presence/absence analyses, though that assumption may not hold. Compared with the roughly 700-donor mean, donors in an Asian-associated ancestry cluster had fewer N-insertions in productive TCRs, according to a later genetic analysis. In a later analysis, several top co-occurrence clusters were reported to appear linked to parvovirus B19, influenza, CMV and Epstein-Barr virus. Because HLA typing was unavailable for some donors at each locus, only the typed subset was used in association tests. A later analysis found that TCR association rates varied across HLA loci, with DRB1 alleles showing the most associated TCRs and HLA-C alleles the fewest. A total of 164 TCR beta chains were listed by the study as associated with cytomegalovirus.

A note on this clone: Its antigen is currently not known. Base qualities were left out, and no much larger clone turns up one base away.

The cohort was made up of roughly 670 healthy bone marrow donors. At the time of sampling, all cohort members were nominally healthy, though unrecorded immune exposures were likely present. The donor was CMV seronegative and was included in the group of 352 seronegative cohort members. Each donor provided a peripheral blood sample, and peripheral blood mononuclear cells were used for TCR beta sequencing. Genomic DNA was extracted from the blood cell samples with the Qiagen DNeasy Blood Extraction Kit. Library preparation used the immunoSEQ multiplex PCR assay. A mixture of 60 forward primers for TCR Vbeta segments and 13 reverse primers for TCR Jbeta segments was used in the multiplex PCR. A multiplex PCR assay on genomic DNA amplified the CDR3 region of rearranged TCR beta genes. On the Illumina HiSeq System, the amplified TCR beta libraries were sequenced as 87-base-pair reads. As for the authors' bioinformatics: A later analysis tallied approximately 87 million unique TCR beta chains across the 610 or so repertoires, and about 10 million of those chains were shared by two or more donors. Raw reads were error-corrected and collapsed into unique sequences by a nearest-neighbor algorithm in which closely related sequences were merged to remove PCR and sequencing errors. CDR3 sequences were aligned to IMGT reference sequences to assign V, D and J gene segments. For a sequence to be retained, at least a six-nucleotide match to both a V gene segment and a J gene segment was required. Rearrangements were classified as productive when the CDR3 lacked stop codons and remained in frame with V and J, and all other rearrangements were classified as non-productive. Following IMGT convention, CDR3 was defined as the stretch from the second conserved V-encoded cysteine to the conserved J-encoded phenylalanine. The earlier analysis of a few hundred of the donors excluded any sequence lacking an unambiguous match to a single V gene segment. An earlier analysis of fewer than 750 of the donors called V segments functional above 56.7% productive rearrangements and segregating when the between-donor standard deviation exceeded 5%. A statistical classification framework was built to diagnose cytomegalovirus status from the catalog of TCR beta chain sequences. V and J gene assignment, in a later analysis, came from comparing TCR nucleotide sequences with IMGT/GENE-DB human TR gene sequences. Using the TCRdist pipeline, a later analysis assigned CDR3 sequences along with most-parsimonious VDJ recombination scenarios. In a later analysis, each TCR beta chain was defined by its CDR3 amino acid sequence together with its V-gene family, and reads lacking a unique V-gene family were excluded. As a way to deal with suspected cross-contamination and a sequencing artifact, a later analysis dropped approximately 570 nucleotide sequences that were highly shared and had low generation probability. In a later analysis, a clonal expansion index for each public chain was calculated from normalized within-repertoire ranks of inferred template counts. A later analysis computed generation probabilities with a VDJ recombination model fitted to out-of-frame rearrangements, and checked the results against IGoR. In a later analysis, TCR-TCR, TCR-HLA and TCR-CMV co-occurrence was scored with hypergeometric tests, and a repertoire-size bias correction was applied to TCR pairs. To estimate false discovery rates, a later analysis permuted the HLA or CMV assignments 20 times. A later analysis grouped co-occurring TCRs with DBSCAN, adding TCRdist sequence similarity when clustering within HLA-allele-positive subsets. Repertoires with fewer than 30,000 or more than 120,000 public chains, plus five repertoires with anomalous nucleotide sharing, were excluded from co-occurrence clustering. TCRdb limited this immuneACCESS table to in-frame rearrangements with V and J called. A share of clones is missing; checked studies link under half to unresolved V genes, and the rest is unexplained. That table is the source of V, J and clone size, and D and trimming were worked out from the DNA. The sample contains approximately 98,000 clones, approximately 79% of them found a single time. The leading ten clones occupy under 2% of the sample.

The CDR3 sequence holds 17 residues, the cysteine and phenylalanine included. Only CDR3 DNA remains: 51 bases, in frame from the first base. The germline V gene (reference sequence) supplies CDR1 WNHNN and CDR2 SYGVQD. V loses 6 bases at its end and J loses 6 bases; junction bases beyond the gene matches: 12. The rearrangement combines TRBV10-1 with TRBJ2-7; TRBD2 fits 15 bases in the junction. Sequenced material: PBMCs. This TCR was sampled from a male donor in good health and CMV-seronegative. CDR3 sequence: CASRRGLAGGGSGEQYF. The bases read TGCGCCAGCAGGCGTGGACTAGCGGGAGGGGGATCCGGCGAGCAGTACTTC.